The TCR beta chain under discussion was sequenced for a study of T cells after yellow fever vaccination. Ten or more counts support this clonotype. In TCRdb, the 5' RACE reads were re-called with MiXCR into one record per CDR3 protein. Of approximately 110,000 distinct CDR3 sequences listed, more than 6.5% are singletons. The source is a man aged 18 to 29 who received the YFV17D yellow fever vaccine. Sequencing used CD4+ T cells sorted from PBMCs, obtained around 10 days after the first yellow fever vaccination.

The CDR3 here is CATSDASSYNEQFF. The CDR3 bases are TGTGCCACCAGTGATGCGAGCTCCTACAATGAGCAGTTCTTC. The chain recombines TRBV24-1 with TRBJ2-1; D is ambiguous. V shed 3 bases and J shed 0 bases, with 5 bases lying between them. CDR1 is KGHDR, CDR2 SFDVKD, per germline. The CDR3 runs to 14 residues.